This TCR beta chain was sequenced in a study of neurological immune-mediated disorders. This CDR3 comprises 15 residues. V was pared by 0 bases and J by 1 base, with 7 bases between. The germline CDR1 and CDR2 sequences are LNHNV and YYDKDF (reference sequence). Each sorted-subset library came from 800,000 to 1,000,000 CD4+ or CD8+ T cells. Each TCR transcript was tagged with a 10-nucleotide random UMI during 5'RACE. TCRdb re-analysed the 5' RACE reads in MiXCR, keeping a single row per CDR3 protein. The sample yields about 55,000 distinct CDR3 sequences, about 4.2% seen once. General observations from the study: Neither clinical nor MRI features were found to be associated with the multiple sclerosis repertoire cluster. There were no CDR3 amino acid sequences shared by expanded clones across subjects, a result suggesting private repertoires in all groups.

In its sample, this clonotype was seen many times. Its antigen is currently unknown. The sample consisted of CD4+ T cells from blood. The receptor was derived from a woman in her forties with multiple sclerosis. V is TRBV15 and J is TRBJ2-4; no clear D. CDR3 nucleotide sequence: TGTGCCACCAGCAGAGACTGGGGTGCCAAAAACATTCAGTACTTC. It is translated as CATSRDWGAKNIQYF.